The 10 T cell receptor beta chains reported below all come from one sample, sequenced in a study of shared clonotypes between healthy human individuals. TCRdb's table, derived via immunoSEQ multiplex PCR, lists solely in-frame clones and lacks some. The sample includes 2,100,000 or so clones, around 95% of them seen just once. Sequencing was performed on naive CD4+ T cells sorted from blood. Subset meaning: CD45RA+ positively selected. The receptors were sampled from a young man in good health.

V usage is TRBV15 and J usage is TRBJ2-7; D tentatively fits TRBD1 or TRBD2 (5 bases each). The CDR3 consists of 14 residues. The V gene lost 1 base and the J gene lost 2 bases, with 9 bases spanning the gap. Germline CDR1 is LNHNV and CDR2 is YYDKDF (reference sequence). CDR3 amino acids: CATSRGGNTYEQYF. The CDR3, as DNA: TGTGCCACCAGCAGAGGGGGGAATACCTACGAGCAGTACTTC.

The genes are TRBV4-3 and TRBJ2-7, with 9 bases aligning to TRBD1. Germline loops: CDR1 LGHNA, CDR2 YSLEER. V lost 4 bases to trimming and J lost 0 bases; unmatched junction nucleotides: 4. CDR3 size: 15 residues. Written as DNA, the CDR3 is TGCGCCAGCAGCCGCTACAGGGGGCCCTCCTACGAGCAGTACTTC. It codes for CASSRYRGPSYEQYF.

Remarks on this clone: Additional DNA sequences in this sample encode the identical CDR3. The V and J genes are TRBV5-1 and TRBJ2-3, with a possible D match to TRBD1 (5 bases). This CDR3 is 13 amino acids long. Germline V CDR1 and CDR2: SGHRS, YFSETQ. V lost 3 bases and J lost 0, with 5 bases in between. CDR3 protein: CASSWGSTDTQYF. For the CDR3, the DNA is TGCGCCAGCAGCTGGGGCAGCACAGATACGCAGTATTTT. The variable domain in full, completed from reference TRBV5-1 and TRBJ2-3, reads KAGVTQTPRYLIKTRGQQVTLSCSPISGHRSVSWYQQTPGQGLQFLFEYFSETQRNKGNFPGRFSGRQFSNSRSEMNVSTLELGDSALYLCASSWGSTDTQYFGPGTRLTVL.

The chain links TRBV7-9 to TRBJ2-5; 9 bases fit TRBD1. The V gene end was trimmed by 5 bases and the J gene end by 2 bases; junction bases not matched to a gene: 9. In germline, CDR1 is SEHNR, CDR2 FQNEAQ (reference sequence). The CDR3 loop spans 16 amino acids. The CDR3 bases are TGTGCCAGCAGCCCCCGGCGGACAGGGGAACAAGAGACCCAGTACTTC. Protein product: CASSPRRTGEQETQYF.

The chain employs TRBV27 and TRBJ1-2; D is possibly TRBD1 (6 bases). Germline values: CDR1 MNHEY, CDR2 SMNVEV (reference sequence). The ends were cut back, 3 bases at V and 6 bases at J, with 11 bases in the middle. The CDR3 runs to 13 residues. Here the CDR3 reads CASSFLGGNGYTF. The CDR3 DNA sequence: TGTGCCAGCAGTTTTTTAGGGGGGAATGGCTACACCTTC.

The chain employs TRBV5-5 and TRBJ2-7; 9 nucleotides align to TRBD2. After removal of 0 bases from V and 0 bases from J, the junction contained 4 bases not matched to a gene. The CDR3 sequence is 16 residues long. In germline, CDR1 is SGHKS, CDR2 YYEKEE (reference sequence). CDR3 DNA: TGTGCCAGCAGCTTGGTCCCTAGCGGGAACTCCTACGAGCAGTACTTC. Amino acids: CASSLVPSGNSYEQYF.

A note on this clone: The sample carries other DNA sequences with the same CDR3. V gene TRBV18 combines with J gene TRBJ2-2, with D possibly matching TRBD1 (5 bases). CDR1 and CDR2 from the germline V gene are KGHSH and LQKENI. CDR3 length equals 15 residues. Trimming shortened V by 6 bases and J by 1 base, and 12 bases separated the two germline ends. For the CDR3, the DNA is TGTGCCAGCTCCCTTGGGCAGGGGAACACCGGGGAGCTGTTTTTT. Amino acids: CASSLGQGNTGELFF.

Here the CDR3 reads CASSLADGGRGTEAFF. The CDR3 DNA sequence: TGCGCCAGCAGCTTGGCTGATGGGGGGCGGGGGACTGAAGCTTTCTTT. The rearrangement joins TRBV5-1 to TRBJ1-1, with D tentatively TRBD1 (6 bases). The ends were cut back, 0 bases at V and 5 bases at J, with 17 bases in the middle. The CDR3 is 16 amino acids. The germline CDR1 and CDR2 sequences are SGHRS and YFSETQ. Full variable domain (outside the CDR3, taken from reference TRBV5-1 and TRBJ1-1): KAGVTQTPRYLIKTRGQQVTLSCSPISGHRSVSWYQQTPGQGLQFLFEYFSETQRNKGNFPGRFSGRQFSNSRSEMNVSTLELGDSALYLCASSLADGGRGTEAFFGQGTRLTVV.

CDR3 in DNA: TGTGCCAGCAGTGTATATTTTATGGGGACAGATAATTCACCCCTCCACTTT. This codes for CASSVYFMGTDNSPLHF. The chain recombines TRBV6-1 with TRBJ1-6; 7 bases agree with TRBD1. The CDR3 has 17 amino acids. Per the germline V gene, CDR1 is MNHNS and CDR2 is SASEGT. J was trimmed by 5 bases and V by 4 bases; bases with no gene match: 11.

This clone was seen just once. The chain carries TRBV28 and TRBJ1-2; D remains unclear. Looked up from germline, CDR1 is MDHEN and CDR2 is SYDVKM. The CDR3 has 14 residues. V was cut by 6 bases and J by 4 bases, with 15 bases left in between. Here the CDR3 reads CASRNPGASYGYTF. DNA for the CDR3: TGTGCCAGCAGAAACCCCGGTGCCTCCTATGGCTACACCTTC.